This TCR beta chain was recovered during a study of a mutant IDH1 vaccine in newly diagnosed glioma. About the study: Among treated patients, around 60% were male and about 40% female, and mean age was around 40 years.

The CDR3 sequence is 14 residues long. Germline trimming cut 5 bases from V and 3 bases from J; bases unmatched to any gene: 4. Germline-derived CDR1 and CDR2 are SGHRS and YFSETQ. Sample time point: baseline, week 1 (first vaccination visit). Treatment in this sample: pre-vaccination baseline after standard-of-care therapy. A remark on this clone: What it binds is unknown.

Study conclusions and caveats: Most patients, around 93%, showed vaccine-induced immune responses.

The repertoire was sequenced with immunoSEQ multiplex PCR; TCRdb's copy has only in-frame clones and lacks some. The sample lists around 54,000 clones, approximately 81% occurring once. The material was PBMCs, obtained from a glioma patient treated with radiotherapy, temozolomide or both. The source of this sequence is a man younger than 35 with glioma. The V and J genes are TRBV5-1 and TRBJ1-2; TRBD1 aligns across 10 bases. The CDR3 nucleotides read TGCGCCAGCAGGGCGGGACAGGGGTACTATGGCTACACCTTC. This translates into CASRAGQGYYGYTF.